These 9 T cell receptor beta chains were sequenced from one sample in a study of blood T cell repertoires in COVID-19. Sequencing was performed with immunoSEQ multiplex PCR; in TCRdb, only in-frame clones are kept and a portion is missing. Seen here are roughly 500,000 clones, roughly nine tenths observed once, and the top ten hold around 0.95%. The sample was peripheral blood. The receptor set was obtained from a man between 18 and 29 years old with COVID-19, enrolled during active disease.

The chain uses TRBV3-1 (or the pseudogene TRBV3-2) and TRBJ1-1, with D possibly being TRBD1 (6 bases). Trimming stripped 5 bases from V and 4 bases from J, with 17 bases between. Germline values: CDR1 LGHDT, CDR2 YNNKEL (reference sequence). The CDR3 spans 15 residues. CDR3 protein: CASSFSRGGSTEAFF. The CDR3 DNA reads TGTGCCAGCAGCTTTTCCAGGGGAGGGAGCACTGAAGCTTTCTTT.

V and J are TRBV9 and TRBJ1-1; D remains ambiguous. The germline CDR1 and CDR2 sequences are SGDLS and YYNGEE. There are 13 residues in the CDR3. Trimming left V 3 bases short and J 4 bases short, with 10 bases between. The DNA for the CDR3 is TGTGCCAGCAGCGAGGCAGGCAGCACTGAAGCTTTCTTT. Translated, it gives CASSEAGSTEAFF.

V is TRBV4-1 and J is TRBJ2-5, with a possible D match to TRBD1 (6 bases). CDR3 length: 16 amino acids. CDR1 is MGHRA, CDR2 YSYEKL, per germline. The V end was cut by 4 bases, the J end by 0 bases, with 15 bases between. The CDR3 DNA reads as TGCGCCAGCAGCCCAGGGGTTTTGGGATACCAAGAGACCCAGTACTTC. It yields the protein CASSPGVLGYQETQYF.

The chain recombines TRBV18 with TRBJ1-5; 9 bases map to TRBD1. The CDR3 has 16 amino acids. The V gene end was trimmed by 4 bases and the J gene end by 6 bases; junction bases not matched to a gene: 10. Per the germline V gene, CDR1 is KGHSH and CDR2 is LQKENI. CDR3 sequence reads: CASSRGTGRLGQPQHF. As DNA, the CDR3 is TGTGCCAGCTCACGGGGGACAGGGAGGTTGGGTCAGCCCCAGCATTTT.

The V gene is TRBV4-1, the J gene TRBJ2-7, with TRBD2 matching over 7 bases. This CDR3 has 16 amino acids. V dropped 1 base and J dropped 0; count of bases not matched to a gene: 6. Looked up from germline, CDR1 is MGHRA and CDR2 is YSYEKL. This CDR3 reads CASSQASGARSYEQYF. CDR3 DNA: TGCGCCAGCAGCCAAGCGAGCGGGGCTCGCTCCTACGAGCAGTACTTC.

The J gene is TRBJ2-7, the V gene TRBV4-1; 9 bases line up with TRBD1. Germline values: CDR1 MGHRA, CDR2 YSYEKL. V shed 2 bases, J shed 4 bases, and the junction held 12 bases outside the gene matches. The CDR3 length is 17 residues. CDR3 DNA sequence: TGCGCCAGCAGCCAACAACACCGGGACAGGGATCCTTACGAGCAGTACTTC. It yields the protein CASSQQHRDRDPYEQYF.

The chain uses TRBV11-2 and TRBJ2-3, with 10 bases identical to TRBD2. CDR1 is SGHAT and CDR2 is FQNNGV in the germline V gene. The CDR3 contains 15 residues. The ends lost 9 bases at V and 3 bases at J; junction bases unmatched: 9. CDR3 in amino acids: CASPMGTSVTDTQYF. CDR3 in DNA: TGTGCCAGTCCCATGGGGACTAGCGTTACAGATACGCAGTATTTT. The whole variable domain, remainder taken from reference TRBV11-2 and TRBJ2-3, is EAGVAQSPRYKIIEKRQSVAFWCNPISGHATLYWYQQILGQGPKLLIQFQNNGVVDDSQLPKDRFSAERLKGVDSTLKIQPAKLEDSAVYLCASPMGTSVTDTQYFGPGTRLTVL.

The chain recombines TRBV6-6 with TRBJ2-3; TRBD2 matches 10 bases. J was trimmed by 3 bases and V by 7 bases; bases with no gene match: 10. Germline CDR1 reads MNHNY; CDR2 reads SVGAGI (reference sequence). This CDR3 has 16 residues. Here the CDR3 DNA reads TGTGCCAGCACCCTAAGGACTAGCGGAGGGACAGATACGCAGTATTTT. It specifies CASTLRTSGGTDTQYF.

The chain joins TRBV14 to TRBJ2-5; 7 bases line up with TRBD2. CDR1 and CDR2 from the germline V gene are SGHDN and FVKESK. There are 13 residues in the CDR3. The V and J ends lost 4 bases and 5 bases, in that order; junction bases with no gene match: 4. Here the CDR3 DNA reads TGTGCCAGCAGCCTTGTGGGAGGGGAGACCCAGTACTTC. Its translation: CASSLVGGETQYF.